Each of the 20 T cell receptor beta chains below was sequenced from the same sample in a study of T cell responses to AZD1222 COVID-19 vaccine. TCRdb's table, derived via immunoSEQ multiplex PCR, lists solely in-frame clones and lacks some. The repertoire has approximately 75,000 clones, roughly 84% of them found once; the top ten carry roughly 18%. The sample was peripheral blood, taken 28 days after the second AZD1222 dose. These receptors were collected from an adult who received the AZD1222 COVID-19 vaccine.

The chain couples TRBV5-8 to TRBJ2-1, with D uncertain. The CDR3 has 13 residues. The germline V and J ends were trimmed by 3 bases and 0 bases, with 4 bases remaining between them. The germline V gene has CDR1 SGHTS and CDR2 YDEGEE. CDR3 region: CASSSSSYNEQFF. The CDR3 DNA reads TGTGCCAGCAGCTCCAGCTCCTACAATGAGCAGTTCTTC.

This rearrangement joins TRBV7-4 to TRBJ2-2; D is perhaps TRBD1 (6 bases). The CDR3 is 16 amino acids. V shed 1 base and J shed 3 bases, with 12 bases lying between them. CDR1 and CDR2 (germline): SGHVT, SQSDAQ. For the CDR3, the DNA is TGTGCCAGCAGCTTAGACAGGGTGGAGGACACCGGGGAGCTGTTTTTT. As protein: CASSLDRVEDTGELFF.

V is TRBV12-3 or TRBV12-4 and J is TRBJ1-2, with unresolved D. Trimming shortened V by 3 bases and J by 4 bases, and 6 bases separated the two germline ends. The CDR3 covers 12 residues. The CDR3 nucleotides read TGTGCCAGCAGTTTTAATACCTATGGCTACACCTTC. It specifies CASSFNTYGYTF.

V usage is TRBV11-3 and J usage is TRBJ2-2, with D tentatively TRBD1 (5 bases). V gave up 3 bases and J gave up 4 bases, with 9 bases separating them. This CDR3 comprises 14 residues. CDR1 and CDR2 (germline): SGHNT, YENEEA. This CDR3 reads CASSLGQGTGELFF. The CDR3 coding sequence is TGTGCCAGCAGCTTGGGTCAGGGCACCGGGGAGCTGTTTTTT.

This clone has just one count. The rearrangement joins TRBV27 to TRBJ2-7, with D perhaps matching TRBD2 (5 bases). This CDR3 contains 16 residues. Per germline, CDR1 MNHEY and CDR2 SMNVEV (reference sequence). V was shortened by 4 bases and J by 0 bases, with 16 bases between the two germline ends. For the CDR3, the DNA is TGTGCCAGCAGTTCGTTAAGCGGCAAGTACTCCTACGAGCAGTACTTC. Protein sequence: CASSSLSGKYSYEQYF.

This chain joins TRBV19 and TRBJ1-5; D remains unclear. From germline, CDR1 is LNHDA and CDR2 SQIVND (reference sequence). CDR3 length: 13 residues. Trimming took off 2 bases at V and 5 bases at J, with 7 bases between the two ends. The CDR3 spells CASSIPGHQPQHF. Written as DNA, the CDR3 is TGTGCCAGTAGTATACCGGGCCATCAGCCCCAGCATTTT.

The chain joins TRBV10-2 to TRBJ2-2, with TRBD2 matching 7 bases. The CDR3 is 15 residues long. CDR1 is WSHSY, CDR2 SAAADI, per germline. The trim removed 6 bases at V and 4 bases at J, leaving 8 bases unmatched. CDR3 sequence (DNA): TGCGCCAGCAGATGGTCGGGGGAGGGCACCGGGGAGCTGTTTTTT. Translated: CASRWSGEGTGELFF.

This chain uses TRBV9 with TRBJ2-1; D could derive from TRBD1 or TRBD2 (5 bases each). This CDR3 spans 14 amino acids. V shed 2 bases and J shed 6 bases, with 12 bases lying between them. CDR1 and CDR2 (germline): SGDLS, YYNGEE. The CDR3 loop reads CASSVQGEVNEQFF. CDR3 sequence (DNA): TGTGCCAGCAGCGTTCAGGGAGAGGTCAATGAGCAGTTCTTC.

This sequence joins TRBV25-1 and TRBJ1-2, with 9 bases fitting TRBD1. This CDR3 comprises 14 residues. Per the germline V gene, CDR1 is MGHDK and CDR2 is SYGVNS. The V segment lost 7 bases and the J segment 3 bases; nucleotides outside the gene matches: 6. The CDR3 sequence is CASKGTGIDYGYTF. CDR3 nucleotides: TGTGCCAGCAAGGGGACAGGGATTGACTATGGCTACACCTTC.

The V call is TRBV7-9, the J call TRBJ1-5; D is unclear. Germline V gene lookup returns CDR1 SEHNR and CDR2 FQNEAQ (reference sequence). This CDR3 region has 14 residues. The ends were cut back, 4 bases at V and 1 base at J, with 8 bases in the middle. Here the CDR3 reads CASSSEESNQPQHF. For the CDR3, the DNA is TGTGCCAGCAGCTCAGAGGAGAGCAATCAGCCCCAGCATTTT.

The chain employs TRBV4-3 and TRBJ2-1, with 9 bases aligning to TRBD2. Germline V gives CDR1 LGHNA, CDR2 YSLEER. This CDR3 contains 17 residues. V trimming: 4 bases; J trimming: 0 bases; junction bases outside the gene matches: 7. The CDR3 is CASSPILAGDSYNEQFF. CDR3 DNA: TGCGCCAGCAGCCCAATACTAGCGGGCGACTCCTACAATGAGCAGTTCTTC.

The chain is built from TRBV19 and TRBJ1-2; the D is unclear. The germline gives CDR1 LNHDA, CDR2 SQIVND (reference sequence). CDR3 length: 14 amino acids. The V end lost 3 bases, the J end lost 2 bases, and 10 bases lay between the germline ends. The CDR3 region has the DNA TGTGCCAGTAGTATCGAGCGGACCAACTATGGCTACACCTTC. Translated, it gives CASSIERTNYGYTF.

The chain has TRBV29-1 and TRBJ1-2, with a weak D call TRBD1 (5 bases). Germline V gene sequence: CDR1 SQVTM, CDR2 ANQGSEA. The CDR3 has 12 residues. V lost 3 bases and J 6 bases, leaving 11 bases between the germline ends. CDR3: CSVDWRGNGYTF. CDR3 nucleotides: TGCAGCGTTGACTGGCGGGGCAATGGCTACACCTTC.

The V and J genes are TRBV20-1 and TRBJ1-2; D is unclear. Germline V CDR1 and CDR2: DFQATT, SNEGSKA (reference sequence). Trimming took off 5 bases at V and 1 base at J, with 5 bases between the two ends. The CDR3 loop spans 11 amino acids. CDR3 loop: CSARLNYGYTF. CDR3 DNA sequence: TGCAGTGCTCGTCTTAACTATGGCTACACCTTC.

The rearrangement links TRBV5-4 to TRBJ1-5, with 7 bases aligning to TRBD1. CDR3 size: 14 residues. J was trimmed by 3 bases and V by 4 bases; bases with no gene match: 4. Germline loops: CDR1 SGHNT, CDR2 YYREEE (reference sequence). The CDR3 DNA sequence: TGTGCCAGCAGCCGACAGGGCCCCAATCAGCCCCAGCATTTT. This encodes CASSRQGPNQPQHF.

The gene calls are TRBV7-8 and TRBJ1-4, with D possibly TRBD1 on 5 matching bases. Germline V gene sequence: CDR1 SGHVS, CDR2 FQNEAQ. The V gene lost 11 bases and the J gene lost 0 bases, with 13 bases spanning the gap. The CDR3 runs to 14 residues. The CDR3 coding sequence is TGTGCCGCGGGGGGGGAGGCAACTAATGAAAAACTGTTTTTT. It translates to CAAGGEATNEKLFF.

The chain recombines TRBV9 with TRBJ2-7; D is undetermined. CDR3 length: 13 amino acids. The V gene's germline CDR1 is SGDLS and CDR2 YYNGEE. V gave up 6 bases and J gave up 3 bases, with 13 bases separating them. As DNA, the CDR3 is TGTGCCAGCACCCAAGATACCAGCTACGAGCAGTACTTC. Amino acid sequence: CASTQDTSYEQYF. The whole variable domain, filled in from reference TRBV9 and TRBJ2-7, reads DSGVTQTPKHLITATGQRVTLRCSPRSGDLSVYWYQQSLDQGLQFLIQYYNGEERAKGNILERFSAQQFPDLHSELNLSSLELGDSALYFCASTQDTSYEQYFGPGTRLTVT.

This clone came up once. CDR3: CASSPVRTTWEQFF. The CDR3 region has the DNA TGTGCCAGCTCACCCGTCCGGACCACATGGGAGCAGTTCTTC. The chain links TRBV18 to TRBJ2-1; D unresolved. The CDR3 runs 14 residues. The germline CDR1 and CDR2 sequences are KGHSH and LQKENI. With 3 bases removed from V and 10 bases from J, the gap between germline ends came to 16 bases.

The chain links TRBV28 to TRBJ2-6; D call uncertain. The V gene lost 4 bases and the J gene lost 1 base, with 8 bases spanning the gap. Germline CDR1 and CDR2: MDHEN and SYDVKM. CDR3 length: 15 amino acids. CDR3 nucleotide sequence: TGTGCCAGCAGTTCCACCCTGTCTGGGGCCAACGTCCTGACTTTC. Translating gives CASSSTLSGANVLTF.

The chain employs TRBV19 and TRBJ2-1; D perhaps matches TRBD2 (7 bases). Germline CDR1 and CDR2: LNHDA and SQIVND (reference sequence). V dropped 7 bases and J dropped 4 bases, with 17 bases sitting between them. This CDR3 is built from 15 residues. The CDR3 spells CASKRGGGPYNEQFF. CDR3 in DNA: TGTGCCAGTAAGCGGGGCGGGGGCCCGTACAATGAGCAGTTCTTC.